These 9 T cell receptor beta chains originate from one sample sequenced in a study of blood T cell repertoires in COVID-19. The protocol was immunoSEQ multiplex PCR, while the TCRdb copy is restricted to in-frame clones and leaves out a portion. The sample includes almost 300,000 clones, approximately 89% seen only once; the top ten take 11%. Sequencing was performed on peripheral blood. The receptors here all came from a woman aged 25 to 39 with COVID-19, enrolled during active disease.

The gene calls are TRBV11-3 and TRBJ2-5, with 7 nucleotides matching TRBD2. Germline V gene lookup returns CDR1 SGHNT and CDR2 YENEEA. This CDR3 region has 17 residues. With 1 base clipped from V and 1 base from J, the junction kept 9 bases outside the gene matches. Written as DNA, the CDR3 is TGTGCCAGCAGCTTAGGAGAGGTCGGCGGGGGCCAAGAGACCCAGTACTTC. It specifies CASSLGEVGGGQETQYF.

CDR3 loop: CASSVGGAGRSETQYF. CDR3 nucleotide sequence: TGTGCCAGCAGCGTAGGGGGCGCCGGGCGGTCGGAGACCCAGTACTTC. The chain is built from TRBV9 and TRBJ2-5; TRBD1 might be the D (5 bases). CDR3 length: 16 residues. Germline V gives CDR1 SGDLS, CDR2 YYNGEE. V was cut by 0 bases and J by 5 bases, with 17 bases left in between.

The rearrangement links TRBV15 to TRBJ1-2, with TRBD1 matching over 7 bases. The germline gives CDR1 LNHNV, CDR2 YYDKDF (reference sequence). The CDR3 has 15 residues. V was pared by 0 bases and J by 6 bases, with 7 bases of the junction left unmatched. The CDR3 nucleotides read TGTGCCACCAGCAGAGACCGATCCGGGACAGATGGCTACACCTTC. Translated: CATSRDRSGTDGYTF.

V gene TRBV23-1 combines with J gene TRBJ1-5, with TRBD1 matching over 9 bases. TRBV23-1 is reported as an ORF; its role is uncertain. Trimming cost V 4 bases and J 3 bases; bases outside gene matches: 4. The CDR3 totals 15 residues. The CDR3 region has the DNA TGCGCCAGCAGTCCGTGGGACAGGGACAATCAGCCCCAGCATTTT. Its translation is CASSPWDRDNQPQHF.

For this clone: This may be a read error, as it is one base from a much larger clone. J is TRBJ2-7 and V is TRBV7-9, with a weak D call TRBD2 (5 bases). V dropped 5 bases and J dropped 1 base, with 9 bases sitting between them. The CDR3 covers 13 residues. Germline V CDR1 and CDR2: SEHNR, FQNEAQ (reference sequence). Here the CDR3 reads CASSPGESYEQYF. In nucleotides, the CDR3 is TGTGCCAGCAGCCCCGGGGAATCCTACGAGCAGTACTTC.

J is TRBJ2-2 and V is TRBV4-1; 11 nucleotides align to TRBD2. The germline gives CDR1 MGHRA, CDR2 YSYEKL. V dropped 3 bases and J dropped 8; count of bases not matched to a gene: 11. This CDR3 is 17 amino acids long. The chain's CDR3 is CASSHPSGGPLGGELFF. CDR3 bases: TGCGCCAGCAGCCACCCTAGCGGGGGGCCCCTGGGTGGGGAGCTGTTTTTT.

The chain recombines TRBV28 with TRBJ2-7; D possibly corresponds to TRBD1 (5 bases). Trimming pared 7 bases from V and 6 bases from J, leaving 10 bases between. Germline V CDR1 and CDR2: MDHEN, SYDVKM. The CDR3 sequence is 11 residues long. The CDR3 nucleotides are TGTGCCAGCATTCAGGGATCCGAGCAGTACTTC. Its translation is CASIQGSEQYF.

This clone was observed a single time. The CDR3 DNA reads TGTGCCAGCAGTAGAAGGGGGGCGGGGGATTATGGCTACACCTTC. Amino acid sequence: CASSRRGAGDYGYTF. The V and J genes are TRBV27 and TRBJ1-2, with a weak D call TRBD1 (6 bases). The CDR3 extends over 15 amino acids. Germline V gene lookup returns CDR1 MNHEY and CDR2 SMNVEV (reference sequence). The germline V and J ends were trimmed by 5 bases and 5 bases, with 18 bases remaining between them.

The genes are TRBV6-5 and TRBJ2-1, with TRBD1 matching 8 bases. The germline V gene encodes CDR1 MNHEY and CDR2 SVGAGI. The CDR3 loop spans 15 amino acids. After removal of 6 bases from V and 2 bases from J, the junction contained 6 bases not matched to a gene. The CDR3 DNA sequence: TGTGCCAGCAGACACGACAGGGGACCCTACAATGAGCAGTTCTTC. Translating it yields CASRHDRGPYNEQFF.